The following is a T cell receptor (beta chain) sequence with its context. The CDR3 is 15 residues long. Trimming took 3 bases from V and 7 from J, leaving 19 bases between them. Per germline, CDR1 SGHAT and CDR2 FQDESV (reference sequence). This specimen belongs to a study of radiotherapy plus CTLA-4 blockade in lung cancer. Repertoires were generated with immunoSEQ multiplex PCR, while TCRdb's copy carries only in-frame clones and drops some. The table shows 45,000 to 75,000 clones, with around 80% occurring only once. The chain is built from TRBV11-1 and TRBJ2-7; D unresolved. This specimen consisted of peripheral blood, obtained from a patient treated with radiotherapy plus ipilimumab. The receptor was derived from a human donor with non-small cell lung cancer who had a partial response to radiotherapy plus ipilimumab. The CDR3 DNA follows: TGTGCCAGCAGCTTTACCAGTTCCCCATCGGAGGAGCAGTACTTC. Translation: CASSFTSSPSEEQYF.